The rows below give T cell receptor beta chains drawn from one sample of a study of blood T cell repertoires in COVID-19. Produced via immunoSEQ multiplex PCR; TCRdb's table is partial and in-frame only. Here the sample spans 200,000 or so clones, over 80% being singletons. Sequencing input: peripheral blood. These receptor sequences come from a man aged 25-45 years with COVID-19, enrolled during active disease. Each CDR3 is given without its conserved first and last residue. A D gene is named only where the DNA matches it firmly.

V gene,J gene,D gene,CDR3 protein
TRBV7-2,TRBJ2-2,TRBD2,ASSRTSGRANTGELF
TRBV5-4,TRBJ2-3,NA,ASSFPGASSTDTQY
TRBV19,TRBJ2-2,TRBD1,ASSTSDRAGELF
TRBV15,TRBJ1-1,NA,ATSRDPLDRNTEAF
TRBV6-1,TRBJ2-5,TRBD1,ASSKGGTGYGETQY
TRBV6-5,TRBJ1-2,NA,ASSYSTGLANYGYT
TRBV28,TRBJ1-1,TRBD1,ASSKPNTGVGEAF
TRBV7-3,TRBJ1-1,NA,ASSLQGRLNTEAF
TRBV13,TRBJ1-1,TRBD1,ASSYQTGGGTEAF
TRBV4-1,TRBJ2-1,NA,ASSQVVVDYNEQF
TRBV5-6,TRBJ1-4,NA,ASSPSRKEKLF
TRBV28,TRBJ1-4,NA,ASSLGRGLNEKLF
TRBV10-3,TRBJ1-4,NA,AISESATGTSGKLF
TRBV2,TRBJ2-3,NA,ASSERVSVDTQY
TRBV6-6,TRBJ2-2,TRBD1,ASSRGTGTGTTGELF
TRBV6-5,TRBJ1-6,NA,ASLNSGNSPLH
TRBV27,TRBJ2-3,NA,ASSFKRTPYSTDTQY
TRBV30,TRBJ2-7,TRBD1,AWRGGHEQY
TRBV27,TRBJ2-5,TRBD2,ASSSGRGETQY
TRBV5-8,TRBJ2-3,TRBD2,ASSFTGTSGGASDTQY
TRBV2,TRBJ2-1,NA,ASSETVSSYNEQF
TRBV2,TRBJ1-2,TRBD1,ASIRDRANYGYT
TRBV12-3/TRBV12-4,TRBJ1-2,TRBD1,ASRQIQGNGYT
TRBV6-5,TRBJ1-5,NA,ASVRLGQPQH
TRBV7-6,TRBJ2-7,TRBD2,ASSWGGTYEQY
TRBV5-1,TRBJ1-3,TRBD1,ASRPTGGGNTIY
TRBV2,TRBJ1-1,NA,ASSESGMLTEAF
TRBV28,TRBJ2-7,TRBD1,ASSSRQGPPHYEQY
TRBV15,TRBJ1-1,NA,ATSGPRENTEAF
TRBV6-5,TRBJ2-7,NA,ASTKGGLYTGEQY
TRBV27,TRBJ1-6,NA,ASSLRDSPLH
TRBV5-4,TRBJ2-2,TRBD2,ASSIAGANTGELF
TRBV14,TRBJ2-7,NA,ASSQDPGYYEQY
TRBV3-1/TRBV3-2,TRBJ2-7,TRBD1,ASSPSGQGAYEQY